This TCR beta chain was obtained from a study of cytomegalovirus exposure and HLA in healthy donors. Study as a whole: There were some 410 genotyped donors. Of these, about 81% fell in the genetic ancestry cluster associated with self-reported Caucasian donors.

Study-level points and caveats: DRB1 showed the most TCR associations and HLA-C the fewest in a later analysis, as rates varied by HLA locus. The authors later found HLA-associated TCR beta chains more clonally expanded than equally common others. Reportedly, cytomegalovirus status was diagnosed with high sensitivity and specificity.

PCR used 60 Vbeta primers and 13 Jbeta primers. Generated by immunoSEQ multiplex PCR, the TCRdb table keeps only in-frame clones and is missing some. This sample has 130,000 or so clones, with about 79% found just once. CDR3 length equals 14 residues. CDR1 is MNHEY and CDR2 is SMNVEV in the germline V gene (reference sequence). The V gene lost 2 bases and the J gene lost 9 bases, with 13 bases spanning the gap. This clone appeared once. What it recognizes is unknown. Sequencing used PBMCs. The V call is TRBV27, the J call TRBJ2-2, with a tentative D call TRBD1 (6 bases). This clonotype was sampled from a woman under 30 in good health and CMV-seropositive. DNA of the CDR3: TGTGCCAGCAGTTTACTCGGACAGAACCGGGAGCTGTTTTTT. This encodes CASSLLGQNRELFF.